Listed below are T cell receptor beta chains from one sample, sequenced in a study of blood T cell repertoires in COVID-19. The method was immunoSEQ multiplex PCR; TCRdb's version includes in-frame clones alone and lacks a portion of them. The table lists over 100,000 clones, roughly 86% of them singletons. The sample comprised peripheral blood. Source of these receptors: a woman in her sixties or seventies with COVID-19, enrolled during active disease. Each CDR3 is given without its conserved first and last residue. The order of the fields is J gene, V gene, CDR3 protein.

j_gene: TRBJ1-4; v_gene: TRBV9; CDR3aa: ASSRSRTGIEKLF
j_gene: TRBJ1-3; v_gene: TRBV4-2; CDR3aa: ASSQVEGNTIY
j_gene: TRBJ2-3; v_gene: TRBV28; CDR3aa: ASSLSSTDTQY
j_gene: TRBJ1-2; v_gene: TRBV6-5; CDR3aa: ASSYLGGYGYT
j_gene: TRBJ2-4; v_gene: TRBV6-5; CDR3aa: ASSFERDNIQY
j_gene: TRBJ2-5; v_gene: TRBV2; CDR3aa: ASSEAGGQETQY
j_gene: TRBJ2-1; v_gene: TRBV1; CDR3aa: TTYLGGHNEQF
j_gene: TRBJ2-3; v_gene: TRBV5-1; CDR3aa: ASSLERESTDTQY
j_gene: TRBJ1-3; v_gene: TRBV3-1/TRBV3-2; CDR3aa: ASSPTGTGGNTIY
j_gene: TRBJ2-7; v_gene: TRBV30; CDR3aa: ASLLRGHKYYEQY
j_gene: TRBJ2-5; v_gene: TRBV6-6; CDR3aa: ASSPTDLQETQY
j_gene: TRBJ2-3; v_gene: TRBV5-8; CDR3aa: ASSFRGAVSGTQY
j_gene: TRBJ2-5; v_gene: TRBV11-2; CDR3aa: ASSRWTSGDQETQY
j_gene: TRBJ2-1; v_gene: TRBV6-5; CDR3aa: ASSYSKAAGNEQF
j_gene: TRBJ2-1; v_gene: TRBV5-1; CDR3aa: ASSSPTSGGYNEQF
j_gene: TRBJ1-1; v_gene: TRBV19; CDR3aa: ASSFGQGGTEAF
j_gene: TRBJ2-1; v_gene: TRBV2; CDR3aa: ASRSPSGQQEQF
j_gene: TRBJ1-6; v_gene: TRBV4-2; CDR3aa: ASSQDGTSGDSPLH
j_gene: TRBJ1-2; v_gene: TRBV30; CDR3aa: AWSSRTGALYGYT
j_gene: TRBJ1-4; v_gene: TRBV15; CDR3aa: ATRRGMGQKNEKLF
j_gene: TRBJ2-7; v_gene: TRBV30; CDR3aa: AWSRKARDKPYEQY
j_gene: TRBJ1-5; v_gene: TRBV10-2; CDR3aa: ASRGPGSYQPQH
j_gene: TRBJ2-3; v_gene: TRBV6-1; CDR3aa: ASSDKPGGRTIRITDTQY